The source of this T cell receptor (beta chain) is a study of molecular identifiers for immune sequencing clone quantification (dated by TCRdb to the late 2010s). Background on the whole study: For a replicate experiment, the RNA from either about 20,000 or 100,000 naive CD8 T cells was divided into five aliquots, and four of those aliquots went on to sequencing. This methods study benchmarked molecular-identifier clustering-based TCR repertoire sequencing (MIDCIRS) and TCR RNA copy counting, using CD8 T cells to do so.

Library prep was done by PCR. TCRdb lists the instrument as Illumina HiSeq 4000. Bulk TCR libraries were generated as previously described, with the TCR primers listed in Table S5 used. The Qiagen AllPrep DNA/RNA kit was used to purify total RNA. Before analysis, reads from multiple sequencing runs of one library were combined. In the original analysis: Only reads with exact TCR constant sequence were kept, trimmed to 150 nt, and grouped by their 12-nt molecular barcodes. Reads within each barcode group were sub-clustered using a 15% Levenshtein threshold, and quality-weighted consensus sequences were constructed for each RNA molecule. Non-functional sequences were excluded, and lower-count sequences lying one edit away from another sequence were also excluded. Based on a fit of two negative binomial distributions, barcode sub-clusters having less than 20% of the maximum read count were discarded. Through fastp at Q25 and MiXCR, TCRdb rebuilt clones from the public reads, retaining in-frame beta chains. Each CDR3 protein gets just one entry, which takes the most common genes and DNA from the rows behind it. The V and J calls reflect TCRdb's pipeline rather than the authors' work. This sample lists 100,000 or so distinct CDR3 sequences; around 20% were detected once. Roughly 1% of the sample is held by the ten biggest clonotypes.

Overall study results and their limits: When barcode sub-clustering was left out, chimeric consensus sequences inflated TCR diversity, with chimeras reaching as high as 47%. Naive libraries contained spiked-in Jurkat TCR RNA (approximately nine copies' worth), which is not part of the donor repertoire. Highly expanded clone sizes could be underestimated because identical TCR molecules may share a barcode. Spiked-in Jurkat TCR RNA equal to a single cell's worth was reported to be detectable even within 1,100,000 naive CD8 T cells. Modeling gave 3 to 3.5 recovered TCR RNA copies per cell versus roughly 10 by digital PCR, implying roughly 30% capture efficiency. In CMV-specific effector cells, clones with more than 20 RNA copies contained over 98% of molecules, whereas in naive cells such clones contained under 1% of molecules.

Ten or more counts support this clonotype. Its specific antigen is unknown. The record has no base qualities; no much larger clone is one base away. Libraries of naive CD8 T cells were built from around 18,000 to 910,000 sorted cells, with 10%, 30% or 50% of the purified RNA used. On a BD FACSAria II, naive CD8 T cells were FACS-sorted as CD8+CD4-CCR7+CD45RA+ and collected into RLT Plus buffer. To test detection sensitivity, Jurkat RNA equal to approximately ten TCR copies was added to samples of roughly 18,000-1,100,000 naive CD8 T cells. Enrichment of CD8 T cells was done with RosetteSep CD8+ T Cell Enrichment Cocktail plus Ficoll-Paque, and ACK red cell lysis came afterward. Per the germline V gene (reference sequence), SEHNR is the CDR1 and FQNEAQ is the CDR2. At the junction V is shortened by 5 bases and J by 6 bases, with 17 bases in between. The CDR3 goes from the cysteine to the phenylalanine over 14 residues. Only the CDR3 portion is preserved as DNA: 42 bases, with reading frame beginning at the first base.

Sample: naive CD8+ T cells from blood, with Jurkat cell RNA spiked in. The cell subset or site label, read with the paper, signifies: FACS-sorted CD8+CD4-CCR7+CD45RA+ naive T cells. This TCR derives from a human donor in good health. Some libraries in this study had Jurkat cell RNA spiked in. The V and J genes are TRBV7-9 and TRBJ2-7; the D region possibly corresponds to TRBD1 (5 bases align). The DNA sequence reads TGTGCCAGCAGCCCCGGACATAAAATTGCCGAGCAGTACTTC. Its product reads: CASSPGHKIAEQYF.